The 25 T cell receptor beta chains below come from one sample, sequenced in a study of blood T cell repertoires in COVID-19. Here immunoSEQ multiplex PCR was the method, and the copy in TCRdb shows in-frame clones only, minus some. The sample records more than 45,000 clones, about nine tenths being singletons. Input material: peripheral blood. The receptor set was obtained from a man in his 60s with active or convalescent COVID-19.

This rearrangement joins TRBV19 to TRBJ1-5; 7 positions match TRBD1. The V gene end was trimmed by 8 bases and the J gene end by 7 bases; junction bases not matched to a gene: 8. The CDR3 loop spans 13 amino acids. Per the germline V gene, CDR1 is LNHDA and CDR2 is SQIVND (reference sequence). The CDR3: CASEGRGAQPQHF. The DNA of the CDR3 is TGTGCCAGTGAAGGCAGGGGGGCGCAGCCCCAGCATTTT.

This clone turned up a few times. The chain links TRBV4-1 to TRBJ1-4, with TRBD1 identical over 9 bases. From germline, CDR1 is MGHRA and CDR2 YSYEKL. V gave up 3 bases and J gave up 8 bases; unmatched junction bases: 4. The CDR3 runs to 14 residues. In nucleotides, the CDR3 is TGCGCCAGCAGCCAGGGACAGGGTCAGGAAAAACTGTTTTTT. Protein: CASSQGQGQEKLFF.

V gene TRBV11-1 combines with J gene TRBJ2-1; D is uncertain. V lost 2 bases and J 5 bases, leaving 7 bases between the germline ends. CDR1 and CDR2 from the germline V gene are SGHAT and FQDESV (reference sequence). There are 13 residues in the CDR3. This CDR3 is CASSLNRDNEQFF. The CDR3, as DNA: TGTGCCAGCAGCTTAAACCGGGACAATGAGCAGTTCTTC.

This sequence joins TRBV11-2 and TRBJ1-1; D gene uncertain. The CDR3 spans 17 residues. V shed 2 bases and J shed 10 bases, with 26 bases lying between them. The germline V gene encodes CDR1 SGHAT and CDR2 FQNNGV. In nucleotides, the CDR3 is TGTGCCAGCAGCTTAAAACGGGTCGGCGGTGGAGGTGTCGGAGCTTTCTTT. Residues: CASSLKRVGGGGVGAFF.

The gene calls are TRBV20-1 and TRBJ1-1, with TRBD1 as a possible D gene (5 bases). V was pared by 3 bases and J by 5 bases, with 13 bases between. The CDR3 runs to 13 residues. CDR1 is DFQATT, CDR2 SNEGSKA, per germline (reference sequence). The CDR3 coding sequence is TGCAGTGCTAGTCGCAGGGCTAATACTGAAGCTTTCTTT. Translated, it gives CSASRRANTEAFF.

The chain has TRBV6-5 and TRBJ1-1; TRBD1 matches 7 bases. This CDR3 contains 13 residues. Germline assignment: CDR1 MNHEY and CDR2 SVGAGI. V was pared by 5 bases and J by 7 bases, with 7 bases of the junction left unmatched. For the CDR3, the DNA is TGTGCCAGCAGTCGCGGGACAGACCTTGAAGCTTTCTTT. Protein product: CASSRGTDLEAFF.

This sequence joins TRBV27 and TRBJ1-2; D is perhaps TRBD1 (6 bases). Germline lookup yields CDR1 MNHEY and CDR2 SMNVEV (reference sequence). This CDR3 region has 13 residues. V was clipped by 3 bases and J by 10 bases, with 15 bases between them. The CDR3 region is CASSFDRNRPYTF. CDR3 nucleotides: TGTGCCAGCAGTTTTGACAGGAATCGACCCTACACCTTC.

Points on this clone: Its ends do not fully match the called genes, so a read error is possible. The rearrangement joins TRBV18 to TRBJ2-7, with D possibly TRBD1 on 5 matching bases. This CDR3 contains 15 residues. The germline gives CDR1 KGHSH, CDR2 LQKENI. The CDR3 bases are TGTGCCAGCTCACCAATGACAGTCCCCTCCTCCGAGCAGTACTTC. Protein: CASSPMTVPSSEQYF. The entire variable domain, with the rest obtained from reference TRBV18 and TRBJ2-7, is as follows: NAGVMQNPRHLVRRRGQEARLRCSPMKGHSHVYWYRQLPEEGLKFMVYLQKENIIDESGMPKERFSAEFPKEGPSILRIQQVVRGDSAAYFCASSPMTVPSSEQYFGPGTRLTVT.

The J gene is TRBJ1-6, the V gene TRBV19, with 10 nucleotides matching TRBD1. Germline V gives CDR1 LNHDA, CDR2 SQIVND (reference sequence). The V gene end was trimmed by 3 bases and the J gene end by 6 bases; junction bases not matched to a gene: 5. The CDR3 runs to 16 residues. CDR3 residues: CASSMMWTGGNSPLHF. Written as DNA, the CDR3 is TGTGCCAGTAGTATGATGTGGACAGGGGGTAATTCACCCCTCCACTTT.

V and J are TRBV28 and TRBJ1-1, with D perhaps TRBD1 (6 bases). Germline CDR1 is MDHEN and CDR2 is SYDVKM. The length of the CDR3 is 17 residues. V lost 0 bases and J lost 0, with 14 bases in between. The CDR3 DNA sequence: TGTGCCAGCAGTTTATGGGCCCCCGGACAGCTGAACACTGAAGCTTTCTTT. Amino acid sequence: CASSLWAPGQLNTEAFF.

The chain joins TRBV7-2 to TRBJ1-3, with D unclear. The CDR3 consists of 14 residues. Trimming took off 2 bases at V and 2 bases at J, with 7 bases between the two ends. The germline V gene encodes CDR1 SGHTA and CDR2 FQGNSA. The CDR3 loop reads CASSLSGAGNTIYF. CDR3 bases: TGTGCCAGCAGCTTATCGGGTGCTGGAAACACCATATATTTT.

The CDR3 bases are TGTGCCAGCAGCGTAGGGGCGAACACTGAAGCTTTCTTT. This encodes CASSVGANTEAFF. The J gene is TRBJ1-1, the V gene TRBV9; no definite D call. CDR3 length: 13 residues. Trimming left V 0 bases short and J 1 base short, with 4 bases between. Germline assignment: CDR1 SGDLS and CDR2 YYNGEE. Using reference TRBV9 and TRBJ1-1 for the parts outside the CDR3, the full variable domain is DSGVTQTPKHLITATGQRVTLRCSPRSGDLSVYWYQQSLDQGLQFLIQYYNGEERAKGNILERFSAQQFPDLHSELNLSSLELGDSALYFCASSVGANTEAFFGQGTRLTVV.

J is TRBJ1-1 and V is TRBV5-8; TRBD1 aligns across 9 bases. The CDR3 is made up of 15 amino acids. V lost 4 bases and J lost 0; bases outside the gene matches: 4. Germline loops: CDR1 SGHTS, CDR2 YDEGEE. CDR3 nucleotides: TGTGCCAGCAGCACAGGGGGCGGATTGAACACTGAAGCTTTCTTT. As protein: CASSTGGGLNTEAFF.

The table lists this clone with a few counts. V usage is TRBV7-8 and J usage is TRBJ1-6; no clear D gene. This CDR3 contains 16 residues. The ends were cut back, 2 bases at V and 6 bases at J, with 14 bases in the middle. Germline CDR1 reads SGHVS; CDR2 reads FQNEAQ. The CDR3 is CASSLLQTALNSPLHF. For the CDR3, the DNA is TGTGCCAGCAGCTTACTTCAAACAGCACTTAATTCACCCCTCCACTTT.

The CDR3 DNA follows: TGTGCCAGCAGCTTCAGGGGAACTGGGGCCAACGTCCTGACTTTC. It encodes CASSFRGTGANVLTF. The chain has TRBV5-6 and TRBJ2-6; TRBD1 might be the D (6 bases). Germline V gene sequence: CDR1 SGHDT, CDR2 YYEEEE. V lost 2 bases, J lost 2 bases, and 8 bases lay in between. CDR3 length equals 15 residues.

The chain combines TRBV19 with TRBJ1-2; D might be TRBD1 (5 bases). V gave up 5 bases and J gave up 6 bases, with 13 bases separating them. This CDR3 comprises 13 residues. Germline CDR1 LNHDA, CDR2 SQIVND (reference sequence). The CDR3 is CASSPGGGDGYTF. CDR3 in DNA: TGTGCCAGTAGTCCCGGTGGGGGGGATGGCTACACCTTC.

This chain joins TRBV7-2 and TRBJ2-1, with D tentatively TRBD2 (6 bases). Germline V gene data show CDR1 as SGHTA and CDR2 as FQGNSA. The CDR3 runs to 13 residues. Between the trimmed V and J ends, which lost 0 bases and 9 bases, there was a span of 9 bases. CDR3 loop: CASSLAREVEQFF. In nucleotides, the CDR3 is TGTGCCAGCAGCTTAGCGAGGGAGGTTGAGCAGTTCTTC.

This clone was recorded many times. The chain uses TRBV5-8 and TRBJ1-1; D gene uncertain. The CDR3 is 13 amino acids. Trimming stripped 2 bases from V and 0 bases from J, with 5 bases between. Germline assignment: CDR1 SGHTS and CDR2 YDEGEE. The CDR3 region is CASSLTVNTEAFF. In DNA, the CDR3 is TGTGCCAGCAGCTTAACAGTGAACACTGAAGCTTTCTTT.

This clone appeared once. The rearrangement joins TRBV5-5 to TRBJ1-4; D remains unclear. CDR1 is SGHKS and CDR2 is YYEKEE in the germline V gene (reference sequence). Trimming removed 4 bases from V and 0 bases from J, with 7 bases in between. CDR3 length equals 14 residues. The chain's CDR3 is CASSQESTNEKLFF. In DNA, the CDR3 is TGTGCCAGCAGCCAGGAATCAACTAATGAAAAACTGTTTTTT.

As concerns this clone: Germline is not matched at one junction end, which may reflect a read error. The gene calls are TRBV3-1 (or the pseudogene TRBV3-2) and TRBJ1-2, with a weak D call TRBD1 (6 bases). Germline lookup yields CDR1 LGHDT and CDR2 YNNKEL (reference sequence). The CDR3 is 13 amino acids. The CDR3 nucleotides read TGTGCCAGCAGTGTTATCGGTGGGCAGGGGACCATTTTC. Its protein product is CASSVIGGQGTIF.

The chain is built from TRBV5-1 and TRBJ2-7; possible D gene TRBD2, 5 bases. Looked up from germline, CDR1 is SGHRS and CDR2 is YFSETQ. This CDR3 has 13 amino acids. With 2 bases removed from V and 5 bases from J, the gap between germline ends came to 11 bases. The CDR3 nucleotides are TGCGCCAGCAGCTTCTCGGGGTGGGACGAGCAGTACTTC. It is translated as CASSFSGWDEQYF.

The rearrangement uses TRBV7-9 and TRBJ2-7; 8 bases match TRBD1. The CDR3 is 13 amino acids. The trim removed 4 bases at V and 7 bases at J, leaving 6 bases unmatched. Germline values: CDR1 SEHNR, CDR2 FQNEAQ (reference sequence). For the CDR3, the DNA is TGTGCCAGCAGCTGGACAGGGCTTGAAGAGCAGTACTTC. Its translation: CASSWTGLEEQYF. The full variable domain, with the rest looked up from reference TRBV7-9 and TRBJ2-7, is DTGVSQNPRHKITKRGQNVTFRCDPISEHNRLYWYRQTLGQGPEFLTYFQNEAQLEKSRLLSDRFSAERPKGSFSTLEIQRTEQGDSAMYLCASSWTGLEEQYFGPGTRLTVT.

The chain combines TRBV7-2 with TRBJ2-5; tentative D call: TRBD2 (5 bases). This CDR3 is built from 15 residues. Looked up from germline, CDR1 is SGHTA and CDR2 is FQGNSA. The germline V and J ends were trimmed by 5 bases and 4 bases, with 17 bases remaining between them. CDR3 nucleotide sequence: TGTGCCAGCAGCCCGAGGGTGTCTCCCCCAGAGACCCAGTACTTC. It yields the protein CASSPRVSPPETQYF.

To note about this clone: A read error may account for a junction end that differs from germline. The V gene is TRBV11-2, the J gene TRBJ2-1; maybe TRBD2 (6 bases). Germline lookup yields CDR1 SGHAT and CDR2 FQNNGV. This CDR3 region has 15 residues. The DNA for the CDR3 is TGTGCCAGCAGGGCTAGCGCGGGCTCCCACAATGAGCAGTTCTTC. Translation: CASRASAGSHNEQFF.

This clone appeared a single time. The chain carries TRBV5-1 and TRBJ2-7; 8 bases fit TRBD1. With 4 bases clipped from V and 5 bases from J, the junction kept 2 bases outside the gene matches. The germline gives CDR1 SGHRS, CDR2 YFSETQ. The CDR3 loop spans 12 amino acids. This chain's CDR3 is CASSAQGDEQYF. The CDR3 DNA reads TGCGCCAGCAGCGCACAGGGGGACGAGCAGTACTTC.